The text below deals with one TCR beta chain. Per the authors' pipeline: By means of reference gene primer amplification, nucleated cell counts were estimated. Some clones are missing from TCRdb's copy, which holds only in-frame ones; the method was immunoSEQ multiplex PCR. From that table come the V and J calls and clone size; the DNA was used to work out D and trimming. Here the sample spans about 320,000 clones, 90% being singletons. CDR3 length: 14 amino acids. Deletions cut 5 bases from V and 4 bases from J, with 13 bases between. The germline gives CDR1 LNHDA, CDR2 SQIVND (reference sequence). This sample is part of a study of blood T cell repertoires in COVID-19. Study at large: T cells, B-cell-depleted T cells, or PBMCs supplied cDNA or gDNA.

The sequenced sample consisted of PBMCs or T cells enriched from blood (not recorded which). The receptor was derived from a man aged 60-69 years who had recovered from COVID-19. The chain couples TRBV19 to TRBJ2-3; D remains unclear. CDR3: CASSSARFSDTQYF. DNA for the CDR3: TGTGCCAGTAGTTCCGCGCGTTTTTCAGATACGCAGTATTTT.